This T cell receptor (beta chain) was captured by sequencing in a study of regulatory T cells in long-lasting Graves disease. Germline loops: CDR1 DFQATT, CDR2 SNEGSKA (reference sequence). This CDR3 comprises 17 residues. V gave up 6 bases and J gave up 0 bases; unmatched junction bases: 11. Libraries of TCR beta came from iRepertoire HTBI primers plus Arm-PCR of CDR3 regions. One entry per CDR3 protein results from TCRdb running MiXCR on the multiplex PCR reads. The table includes around 400,000 distinct CDR3 sequences, roughly 23% detected once. This clonotype has just a few counts. Time point specified: persistent/refractory GD, antithyroid drugs over 5 years with positive TRAb. From RNA extracted from PBMCs, the TCR library was made.

The clonotype comes from a woman aged 40 to 50 with Graves disease. This specimen consisted of peripheral blood mononuclear cells (PBMCs), obtained when the disease was refractory, from a patient treated with antithyroid drugs. This chain connects TRBV20-1 to TRBJ2-6; 7 bases align to TRBD1. The CDR3 here is CSAPFRTGYSGANVLTF. CDR3 in DNA: TGCAGTGCGCCGTTTCGGACAGGATACTCTGGGGCCAACGTCCTGACTTTC.